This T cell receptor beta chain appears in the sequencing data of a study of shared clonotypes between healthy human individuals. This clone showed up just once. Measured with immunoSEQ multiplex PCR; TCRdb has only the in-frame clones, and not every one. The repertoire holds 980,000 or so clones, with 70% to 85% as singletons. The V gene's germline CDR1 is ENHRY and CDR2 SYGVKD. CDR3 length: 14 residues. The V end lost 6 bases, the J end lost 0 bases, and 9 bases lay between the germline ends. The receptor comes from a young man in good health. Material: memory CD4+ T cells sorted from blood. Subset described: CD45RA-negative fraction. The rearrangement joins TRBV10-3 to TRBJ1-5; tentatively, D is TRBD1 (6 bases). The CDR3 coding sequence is TGTGCCATCAGGGACAGCCTTAGCAATCAGCCCCAGCATTTT. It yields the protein CAIRDSLSNQPQHF.